The next 6 T cell receptor beta chains were all read from a single sample in a study of cytomegalovirus exposure and HLA in healthy donors. The PCR made use of 60 Vbeta and 13 Jbeta primers. Produced via immunoSEQ multiplex PCR; TCRdb's table is partial and in-frame only. The sample's table shows 49,000 or so clones. The source material was PBMCs. Source of these receptors: a man in his forties or fifties in good health and CMV-seropositive.

This chain joins TRBV18 and TRBJ1-4; TRBD1 matches 7 bases. Trimming took 3 bases from V and 5 from J; bases not matched to a gene: 6. Germline V lookup: CDR1 KGHSH, CDR2 LQKENI. The CDR3 spans 15 residues. The CDR3, as DNA: TGTGCCAGCTCACCCGGGACAGCCTTAAATGAAAAACTGTTTTTT. Protein sequence: CASSPGTALNEKLFF.

This rearrangement joins TRBV7-9 to TRBJ1-1; 8 nucleotides align to TRBD1. This CDR3 spans 15 amino acids. V gave up 1 base and J gave up 1 base; unmatched junction bases: 2. In germline, CDR1 is SEHNR, CDR2 FQNEAQ (reference sequence). CDR3 in amino acids: CASSLGGQGNTEAFF. The CDR3 coding sequence is TGTGCCAGCAGCTTAGGCGGACAGGGGAACACTGAAGCTTTCTTT. The full variable domain, its missing parts supplied by reference TRBV7-9 and TRBJ1-1, is DTGVSQNPRHKITKRGQNVTFRCDPISEHNRLYWYRQTLGQGPEFLTYFQNEAQLEKSRLLSDRFSAERPKGSFSTLEIQRTEQGDSAMYLCASSLGGQGNTEAFFGQGTRLTVV.

Worth noting for this clone: The junction departs from the called germline gene at one end, perhaps through a read error. The chain employs TRBV4-1 and TRBJ1-2, with D possibly TRBD1 on 6 matching bases. The CDR3 contains 14 residues. CDR1 MGHRA and CDR2 YSYEKL come from the germline V gene. Here the CDR3 reads CASSQDDRYRGYAF. DNA for the CDR3: TGCGCCAGCAGCCAGGACGACAGGTATCGGGGCTACGCCTTC.

This chain connects TRBV28 to TRBJ2-2; possibly TRBD1 for D (6 bases). Germline CDR1 MDHEN, CDR2 SYDVKM. With 8 bases removed from V and 3 bases from J, the gap between germline ends came to 22 bases. The CDR3 loop spans 17 amino acids. The CDR3 sequence: CASFPQGPAFYTGELFF. For the CDR3, the DNA is TGTGCCAGCTTCCCCCAGGGGCCGGCCTTTTACACCGGGGAGCTGTTTTTT. Combining the CDR3 with reference TRBV28 and TRBJ2-2 gives the whole variable domain DVKVTQSSRYLVKRTGEKVFLECVQDMDHENMFWYRQDPGLGLRLIYFSYDVKMKEKGDIPEGYSVSREKKERFSLILESASTNQTSMYLCASFPQGPAFYTGELFFGEGSRLTVL.

V usage is TRBV28 and J usage is TRBJ2-7, with TRBD2 matching over 8 bases. V lost 3 bases and J lost 3; bases outside the gene matches: 10. The germline gives CDR1 MDHEN, CDR2 SYDVKM. The CDR3 totals 16 residues. This chain's CDR3 is CASSFRAAGERYEQYF. In DNA form, the CDR3 reads TGTGCCAGCAGTTTCCGGGCAGCGGGGGAACGCTACGAGCAGTACTTC.

The chain is built from TRBV5-1 and TRBJ2-1; 9 bases fit TRBD2. Germline-derived CDR1 and CDR2 are SGHRS and YFSETQ. CDR3 length: 15 amino acids. V trimming: 0 bases; J trimming: 7 bases; junction bases outside the gene matches: 5. As DNA, the CDR3 is TGCGCCAGCAGCTTGGCGGGACTAGCTATGAATGAGCAGTTCTTC. Protein sequence: CASSLAGLAMNEQFF.